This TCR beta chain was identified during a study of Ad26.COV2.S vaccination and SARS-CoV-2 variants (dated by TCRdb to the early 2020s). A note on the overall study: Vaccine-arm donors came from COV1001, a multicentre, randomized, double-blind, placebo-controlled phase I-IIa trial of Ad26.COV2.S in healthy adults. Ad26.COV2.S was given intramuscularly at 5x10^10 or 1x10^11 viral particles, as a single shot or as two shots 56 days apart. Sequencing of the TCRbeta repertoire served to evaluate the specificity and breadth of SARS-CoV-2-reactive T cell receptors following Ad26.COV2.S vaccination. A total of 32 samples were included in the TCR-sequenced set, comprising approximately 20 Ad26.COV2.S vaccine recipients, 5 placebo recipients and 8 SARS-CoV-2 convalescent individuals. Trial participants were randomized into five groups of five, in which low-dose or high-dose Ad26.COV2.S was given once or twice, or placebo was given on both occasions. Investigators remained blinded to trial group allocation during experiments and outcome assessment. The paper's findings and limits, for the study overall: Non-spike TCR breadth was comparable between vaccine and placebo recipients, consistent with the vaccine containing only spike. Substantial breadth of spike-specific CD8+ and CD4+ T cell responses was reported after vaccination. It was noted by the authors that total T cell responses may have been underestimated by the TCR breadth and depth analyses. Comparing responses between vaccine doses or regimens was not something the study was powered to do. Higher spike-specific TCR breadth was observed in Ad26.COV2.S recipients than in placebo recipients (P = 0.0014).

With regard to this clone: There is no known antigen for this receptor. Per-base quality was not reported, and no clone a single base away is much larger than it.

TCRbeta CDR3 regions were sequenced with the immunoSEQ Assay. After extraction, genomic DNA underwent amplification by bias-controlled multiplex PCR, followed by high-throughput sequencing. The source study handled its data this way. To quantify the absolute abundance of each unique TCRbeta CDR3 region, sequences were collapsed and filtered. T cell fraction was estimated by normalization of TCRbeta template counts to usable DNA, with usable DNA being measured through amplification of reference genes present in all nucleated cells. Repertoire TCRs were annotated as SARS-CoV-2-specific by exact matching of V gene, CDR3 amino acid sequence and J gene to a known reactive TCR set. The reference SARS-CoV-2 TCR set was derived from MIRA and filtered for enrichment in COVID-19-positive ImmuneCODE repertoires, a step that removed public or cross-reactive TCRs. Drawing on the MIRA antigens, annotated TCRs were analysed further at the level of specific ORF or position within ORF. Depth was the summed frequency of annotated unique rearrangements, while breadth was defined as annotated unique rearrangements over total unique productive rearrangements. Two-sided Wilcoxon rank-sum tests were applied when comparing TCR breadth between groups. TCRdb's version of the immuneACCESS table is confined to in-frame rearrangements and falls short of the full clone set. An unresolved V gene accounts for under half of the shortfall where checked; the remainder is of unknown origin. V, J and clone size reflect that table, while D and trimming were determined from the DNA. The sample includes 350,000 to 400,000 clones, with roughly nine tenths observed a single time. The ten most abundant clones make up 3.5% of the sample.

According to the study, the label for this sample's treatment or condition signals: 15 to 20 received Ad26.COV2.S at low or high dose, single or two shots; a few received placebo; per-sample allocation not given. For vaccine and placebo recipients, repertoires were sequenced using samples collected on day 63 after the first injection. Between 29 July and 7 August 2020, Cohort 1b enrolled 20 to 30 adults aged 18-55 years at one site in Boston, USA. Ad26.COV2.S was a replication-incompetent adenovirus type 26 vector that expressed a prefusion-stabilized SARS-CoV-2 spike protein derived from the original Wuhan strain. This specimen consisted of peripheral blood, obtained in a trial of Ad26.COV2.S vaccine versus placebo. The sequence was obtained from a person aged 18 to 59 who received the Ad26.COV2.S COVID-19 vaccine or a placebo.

The base sequence is TGTGCCAGCAGTGCCCGACTGGGCTCTAGCACAGATACGCAGTATTTT. It translates as CASSARLGSSTDTQYF. This receptor chain uses TRBV6-1 and TRBJ2-3; the D segment cannot be called with confidence. The germline ends are 14 bases apart after V is trimmed by 4 bases and J by 0 bases. Counted from cysteine to phenylalanine, this CDR3 has 16 amino acids. The retained sequence is limited to the CDR3, 48 bases, with the frame set at the first base. Based on the germline V gene, the CDR1 and CDR2 sequences are MNHNS and SASEGT.